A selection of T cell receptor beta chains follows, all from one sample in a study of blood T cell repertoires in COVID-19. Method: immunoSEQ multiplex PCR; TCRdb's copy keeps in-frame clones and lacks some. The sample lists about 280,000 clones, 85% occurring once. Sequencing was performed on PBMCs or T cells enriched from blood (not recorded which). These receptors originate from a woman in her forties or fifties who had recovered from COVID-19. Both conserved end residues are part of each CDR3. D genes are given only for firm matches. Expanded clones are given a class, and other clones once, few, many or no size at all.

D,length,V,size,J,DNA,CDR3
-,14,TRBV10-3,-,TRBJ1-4,TGTGCCATCAGTGACAGGGGAACTAATGAAAAACTGTTTTTT,CAISDRGTNEKLFF
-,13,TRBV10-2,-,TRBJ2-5,TGCGCCAGCAGTCGTCAGGGGCAAGAGACCCAGTACTTC,CASSRQGQETQYF
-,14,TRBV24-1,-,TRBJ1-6,TGTGCCACCAGTGCCTGGACAGCAAATTCACCCCTCCACTTT,CATSAWTANSPLHF
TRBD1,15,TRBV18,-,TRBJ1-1,TGTGCCAGCTCACCAATGGGGACAGGGGGCACTGAAGCTTTCTTT,CASSPMGTGGTEAFF
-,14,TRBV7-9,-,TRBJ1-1,TGTGCCAGCAGCTTAGTTTTCGGGGAGACTGAAGCTTTCTTT,CASSLVFGETEAFF
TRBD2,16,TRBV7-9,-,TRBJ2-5,TGTGCCAGCAGCTTAGCGGTGGCGGGGGGGCGAGAGACCCAGTACTTC,CASSLAVAGGRETQYF
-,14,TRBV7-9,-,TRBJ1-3,TGTGCCAGCAGCTTAGTTTCCCAAGGAAACACCATATATTTT,CASSLVSQGNTIYF
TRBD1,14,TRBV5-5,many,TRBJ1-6,TGTGCCAGTATGTCGGGACAGAGTAATTCACCCCTCCACTTT,CASMSGQSNSPLHF
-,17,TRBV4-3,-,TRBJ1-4,TGCGCCAGCAGCCGGGACACCCGACTTGCAACTAATGAAAAACTGTTTTTT,CASSRDTRLATNEKLFF
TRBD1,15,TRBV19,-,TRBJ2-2,TGTGCCAGTATCCCGGGACAGGGGGCAACCGGGGAGCTGTTTTTT,CASIPGQGATGELFF
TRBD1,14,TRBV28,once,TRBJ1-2,TGTGCCAGCAGTCCCGGGACAGGGATCTATGGCTACACCTTC,CASSPGTGIYGYTF
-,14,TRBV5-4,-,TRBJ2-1,TGTGCCAGCACCTTGTTTGAGTCCTACAATGAGCAGTTCTTC,CASTLFESYNEQFF
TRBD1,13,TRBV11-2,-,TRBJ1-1,TGTGCCAGCACGGACAGGCCGAACACTGAAGCTTTCTTT,CASTDRPNTEAFF
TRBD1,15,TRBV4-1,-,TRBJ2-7,TGCGCCAGCAGCCTCCGGGACAGGGGGCTCTACGAGCAGTACTTC,CASSLRDRGLYEQYF
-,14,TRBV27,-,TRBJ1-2,TGTGCCAGCAGTCCCCAAAGGGGATTACATGGCTACACCTTC,CASSPQRGLHGYTF
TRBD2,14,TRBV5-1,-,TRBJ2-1,TGTGCCAGCAGCCCCGAAGCGGGACGGAATGAGCAGTTCTTC,CASSPEAGRNEQFF
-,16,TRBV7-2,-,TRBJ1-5,TGTGCCAGCAGCTTAGGACACAGGGCTCGCAATCAGCCCCAGCATTTT,CASSLGHRARNQPQHF
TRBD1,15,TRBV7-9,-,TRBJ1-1,TGTGCCAGCAGCTGGGGACAGGGGGAGGGCACTGAAGCTTTCTTT,CASSWGQGEGTEAFF
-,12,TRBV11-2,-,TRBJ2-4,TGTGCCAGCAGCTCCAGGACTACCAGTCAGTACTTC,CASSSRTTSQYF
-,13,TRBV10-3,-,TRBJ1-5,TGTGCCATCAGTGAGTCTAGTGATCAGCCCCAGCATTTT,CAISESSDQPQHF
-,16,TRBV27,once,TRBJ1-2,TGTGCCAGCAGTTTATCGGGGCTGGCGGGGGCGCGGGGCTACACCTTC,CASSLSGLAGARGYTF
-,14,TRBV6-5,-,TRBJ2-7,TGTGCCAGCACCAAAGAGGCGGGCCCCTACGAGCAGTACTTC,CASTKEAGPYEQYF
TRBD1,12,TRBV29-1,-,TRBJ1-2,TGCAGCGTTGTTGGGACAGGGGACGGCTACACCTTC,CSVVGTGDGYTF
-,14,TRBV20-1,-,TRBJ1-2,TGCAGTGCTAGTGGGCACCTCCTCAACTATGGCTACACCTTC,CSASGHLLNYGYTF
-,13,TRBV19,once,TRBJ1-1,TGTGCCAGTAGTACAGGGCAGAACACTGAAGCTTTCTTT,CASSTGQNTEAFF
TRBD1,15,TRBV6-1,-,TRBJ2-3,TGTGCCAGCAGTGAAGGGACAGGGGGCCCGTATACGCAGTATTTT,CASSEGTGGPYTQYF
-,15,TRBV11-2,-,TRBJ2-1,TGTGCCAGCAGCTGGGACTTTTACAAGAGCAATGAGCAGTTCTTC,CASSWDFYKSNEQFF
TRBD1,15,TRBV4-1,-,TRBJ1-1,TGCGCCAGCAGCCTTAGACAGGGGGTGTCCACTGAAGCTTTCTTT,CASSLRQGVSTEAFF
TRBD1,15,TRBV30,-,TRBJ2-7,TGTGCCTGGAGTGTAGGGACAGGGGTACCCTACGAGCAGTACTTC,CAWSVGTGVPYEQYF
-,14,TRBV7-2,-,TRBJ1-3,TGTGCCAGCAGCCCTGATGCAGGGATTAACACCATATATTTT,CASSPDAGINTIYF
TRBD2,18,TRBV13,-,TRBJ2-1,TGTGCCAGCAGCTCCTGCGTCGATAGCGGGGTTTTTTACAATGAGCAGTTCTTC,CASSSCVDSGVFYNEQFF
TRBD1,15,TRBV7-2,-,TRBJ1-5,TGTGCCAGCAGCTCTGGGACAGGGAGTGGTCAGCCCCAGCATTTT,CASSSGTGSGQPQHF
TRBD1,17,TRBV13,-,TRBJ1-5,TGTGCCAGCAGCTTAGGGCCTCCAGGGGGCCGGGGTCAGCCCCAGCATTTT,CASSLGPPGGRGQPQHF
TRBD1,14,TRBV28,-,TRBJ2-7,TGTGCCAGCAGAAGGGACAGGGGGCAGTACGAGCAGTACTTC,CASRRDRGQYEQYF